This TCR beta chain is from a study of cytomegalovirus exposure and HLA in healthy donors. This clone was observed a handful of times. Antigen specificity is unknown. PCR employed 60 Vbeta and 13 Jbeta primers. Sequencing was performed with immunoSEQ multiplex PCR; in TCRdb, only in-frame clones are kept and a portion is missing. There are some 140,000 clones in the sample; 75% to 80% occur only once, and 2% to 2.5% lies in the top ten. Study-level findings and limits: Later on, a genetic analysis was performed. It linked a missense variant in DCLRE1C with V- and J-gene trimming of TCR beta.

V was shortened by 1 base and J by 1 base, with 5 bases between the two germline ends. The CDR3 loop spans 13 amino acids. CDR1 and CDR2 (germline): SGHRS, YFSETQ. V gene TRBV5-1 combines with J gene TRBJ1-1; no firm D call. The sequenced material came from PBMCs. This clonotype originated in a man aged 25 to 40 in good health and CMV-seronegative. CDR3 sequence: CASSLLENTEAFF. The CDR3 DNA is TGCGCCAGCAGCTTGTTAGAGAACACTGAAGCTTTCTTT.